Listed below are T cell receptor beta chains from one sample, sequenced in a study of cytomegalovirus exposure and HLA in healthy donors. Method: immunoSEQ multiplex PCR; TCRdb's copy keeps in-frame clones and lacks some. The sample records 95,000 to 150,000 clones, roughly 89% being singletons. The sequencing input was PBMCs. Receptors originate from a woman aged 18-30 years in good health and CMV-seronegative. CDR3s include the opening cysteine and the closing phenylalanine or tryptophan. The D gene is left open where the match is weak.

CDR3 length	V gene	D gene	CDR3 protein
14	TRBV5-1	.	CASSDISGSYEQYF
15	TRBV5-1	TRBD1	CASSFETGGTDTQYF
13	TRBV4-1	.	CASSQGQKETQYF
13	TRBV5-4	TRBD1	CASSLQGAETQYF
14	TRBV14	.	CASSPVMSAGELFF
15	TRBV29-1	TRBD2	CSVEVGRELSGELFF
15	TRBV9	TRBD2	CASSVSGSSSNEQFF
13	TRBV29-1	.	CSATRGIGYGYTF
13	TRBV29-1	.	CSVVGGLNQPQHF
13	TRBV28	TRBD1	CASSEQGYNEQFF
15	TRBV7-2	.	CASSPGPQSTDTQYF
14	TRBV27	.	CASSLRGLVNEQFF
16	TRBV9	TRBD2	CASSVGLAGSTGELFF
13	TRBV12-5	.	CASGLVGANTIYF
17	TRBV28	TRBD1	CASSLVPGQGMNTEAFF
13	TRBV5-1	TRBD1	CASRDRLNTEAFF
15	TRBV5-1	TRBD2	CASSLSGGPQDEQFF
14	TRBV15	.	CATSRRAGTNEQFF
12	TRBV28	.	CASTGSQETQYF
14	TRBV10-2	.	CATSGDQLNNEQFF
14	TRBV5-6	.	CASSSRVVYYEQYF
14	TRBV7-2	.	CASSPGHQLGTQYF
15	TRBV2	TRBD1	CASSLRQGVFYEQYF
14	TRBV2	TRBD1	CASLKTGSSYEQYF
15	TRBV6-5	.	CASSYSWTGNTEAFF
14	TRBV7-9	.	CASSSTGSHNEQFF